The 2 T cell receptor beta chains below come from one sample, sequenced in a study of CD8 T cells in Susac syndrome. cDNA came from roughly 0.5 to 1 ug RNA primed by random hexamers. TCRdb reprocessed the immunoSEQ multiplex PCR reads via MiXCR and lists one record per CDR3 protein. The table lists 150,000 to 200,000 distinct CDR3 sequences, 95% of them singletons. Sequencing input: CD4+ T cells from PBMCs. These receptors came from a human donor with Susac syndrome.

The chain is built from TRBV30 and TRBJ2-4; no reliable D call. The germline CDR1 and CDR2 sequences are GTSNPN and SVGIG (reference sequence). V was cut by 6 bases and J by 1 base, with 7 bases left in between. The CDR3 has 12 residues. CDR3 residues: CACVLAKNIQYF. CDR3 nucleotides: TGTGCCTGTGTCCTGGCCAAAAACATTCAGTACTTC.

The chain carries TRBV4-2 and TRBJ2-7, with TRBD1 as a possible D gene (6 bases). Looked up from germline, CDR1 is LGHNA and CDR2 is YNFKEQ. V gave up 0 bases and J gave up 0 bases, with 18 bases separating them. This CDR3 has 18 amino acids. DNA for the CDR3: TGTGCCAGCAGCCAAGAGGGGGCCGGAGGCGGTAGCTCCTACGAGCAGTACTTC. This sequence encodes CASSQEGAGGGSSYEQYF.